The present T cell receptor (beta chain) was sequenced within a study of early T cells in non-severe SARS-CoV-2 infection. Turning to the study itself: Alpha and beta chains were unpaired, from unsorted whole-blood bulk RNA.

There are 13 residues in the CDR3. Germline CDR1 and CDR2: SGHAT and FQNNGV. The V gene lost 4 bases and the J gene lost 12 bases, with 16 bases spanning the gap. Worth noting for this clonotype: No antigen is known for it.

TCRdb fed the 5' RACE reads into MiXCR, producing one record per CDR3 protein. The profile shows just over 65,000 distinct CDR3 sequences, 13% of them singletons. Findings and caveats of the study: Missing private and CD4 specificities, VDJdb matching favored anti-spike CD8 responses.

The receptor comes from an adult who was a healthcare worker with PCR-confirmed SARS-CoV-2 infection or an uninfected control (not recorded which). The chain employs TRBV11-2 and TRBJ2-1, with a weak D call TRBD2 (5 bases). Sequencing used whole blood. Here the CDR3 DNA reads TGTGCCAGCAGCTGGGAGACTCCCTCGGGGCAGTTCTTC. Its translation: CASSWETPSGQFF.